This T cell receptor beta chain came from a study of human T cells and chemical hapten exposure. Time point of the sample: patch test 1, 2 weeks after DPC sensitization. Treatment meaning: therapeutic diphenylcyclopropenone sensitization with weekly scalp DPC. Points on this clonotype: The antigen is not known.

The CDR3 runs 16 residues. CDR1 LGHNA and CDR2 YSLEER come from the germline V gene. Trimming cost V 3 bases and J 2 bases; bases outside gene matches: 6. As processed by the authors: A per-sample median of about 100,000 TCRs was observed, with counts ranging from roughly 23,224 to 700,000. TCRdb processed the RACE reads anew with MiXCR; each CDR3 protein has one entry. TCRdb, not the authors, supplied the V and J calls. In the table there are 150,000 to 200,000 distinct CDR3 sequences, roughly 14% of which are singletons. Study observations and caveats: With alopecia, donors may have immune responses unlike healthy people's. TCRs at a frequency above 1 in 1000 stayed unchanged with DPC sensitization. Patch test scores rose with PT1 expanded TCR counts, a positive correlation.

The TCR originated in a woman aged 25-40 years with alopecia areata. Some clones in this sample may be carry-over from other donors' samples. The chain couples TRBV4-3 to TRBJ2-1; 8 bases are a match to TRBD2. This sample comprised whole blood, obtained in connection with sensitization to the hapten diphenylcyclopropenone (DPC). The CDR3 spells CASSQELAATYNEQFF. CDR3 DNA: TGCGCCAGCAGCCAGGAACTAGCGGCTACCTACAATGAGCAGTTCTTC.